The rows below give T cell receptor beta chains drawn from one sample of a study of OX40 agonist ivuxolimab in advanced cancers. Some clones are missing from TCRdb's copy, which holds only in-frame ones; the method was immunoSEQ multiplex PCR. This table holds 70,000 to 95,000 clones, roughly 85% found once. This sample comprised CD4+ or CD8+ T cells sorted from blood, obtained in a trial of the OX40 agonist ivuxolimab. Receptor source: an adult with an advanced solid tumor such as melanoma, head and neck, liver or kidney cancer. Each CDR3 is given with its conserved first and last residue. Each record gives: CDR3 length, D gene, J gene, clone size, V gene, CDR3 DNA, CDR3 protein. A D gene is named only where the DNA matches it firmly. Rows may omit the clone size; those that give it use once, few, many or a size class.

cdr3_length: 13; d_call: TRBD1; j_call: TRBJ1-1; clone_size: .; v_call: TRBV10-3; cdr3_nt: TGTGCCATCAGTCCACAGGGGCGGACTGAAGCTTTCTTT; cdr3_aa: CAISPQGRTEAFF
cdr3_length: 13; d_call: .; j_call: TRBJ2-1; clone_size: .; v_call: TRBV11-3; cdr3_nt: TGTGCCAGCAGCCAACAGGGATACAATGAGCAGTTCTTC; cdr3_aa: CASSQQGYNEQFF
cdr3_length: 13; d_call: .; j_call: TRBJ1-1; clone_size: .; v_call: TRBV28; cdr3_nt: TGTGCCAGCAGTTTATATAGGAACACTGAAGCTTTCTTT; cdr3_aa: CASSLYRNTEAFF
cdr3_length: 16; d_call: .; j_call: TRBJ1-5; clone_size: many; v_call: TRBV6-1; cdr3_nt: TGTGCCAGCAGTGAAGGTTCGGGCTCCGGATATCAGCCCCAGCATTTT; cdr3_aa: CASSEGSGSGYQPQHF
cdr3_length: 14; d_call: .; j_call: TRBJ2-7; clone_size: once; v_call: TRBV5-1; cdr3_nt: TGCGCCAGCAGCTCCGCAACTGGGTCGGGCGAGCAGTACTTC; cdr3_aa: CASSSATGSGEQYF
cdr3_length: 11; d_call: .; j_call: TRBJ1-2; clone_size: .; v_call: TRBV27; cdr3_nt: TGTGCCGGGTTAGCGGAGGGCGGCTACACCTTC; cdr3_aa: CAGLAEGGYTF
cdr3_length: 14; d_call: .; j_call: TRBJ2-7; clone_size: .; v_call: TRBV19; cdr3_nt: TGTGCCAGTAGTGGGCAGGGTGGCTCCTACGAGCAGTACTTC; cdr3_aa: CASSGQGGSYEQYF
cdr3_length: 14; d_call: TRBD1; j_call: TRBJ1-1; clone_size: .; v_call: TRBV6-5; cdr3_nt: TGTGCCAGCAGCGGGACAGGTGCTATGCCTGAAGCTTTCTTT; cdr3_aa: CASSGTGAMPEAFF
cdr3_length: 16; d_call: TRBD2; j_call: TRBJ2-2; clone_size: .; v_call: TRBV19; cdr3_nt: TGTGCCAGTAGTATTGGCGGGGGGGCGAACACCGGGGAGCTGTTTTTT; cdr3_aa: CASSIGGGANTGELFF
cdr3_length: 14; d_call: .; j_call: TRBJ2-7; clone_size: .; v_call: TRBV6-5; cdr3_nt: TGTGCCAGCAGGTCAGGGGGGTCCTCCTACGAGCAGTACTTC; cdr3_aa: CASRSGGSSYEQYF
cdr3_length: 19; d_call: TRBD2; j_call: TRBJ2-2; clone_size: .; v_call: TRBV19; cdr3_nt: TGTGCCAGTAGTATGCGATATGATTATGGCGGGAGGGAGAACGGGGAGCTGTTTTTT; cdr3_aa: CASSMRYDYGGRENGELFF
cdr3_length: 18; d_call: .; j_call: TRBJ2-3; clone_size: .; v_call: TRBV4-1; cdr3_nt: TGCGCCAGCAGCCAAGACCTGGCGACTGAGGGACACACAGATACGCAGTATTTT; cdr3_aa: CASSQDLATEGHTDTQYF
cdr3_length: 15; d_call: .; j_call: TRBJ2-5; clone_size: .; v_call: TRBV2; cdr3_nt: TGTGCCAGCAGTTCCCCGGGGATTGTAGGGGAGACCCAGTACTTC; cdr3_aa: CASSSPGIVGETQYF
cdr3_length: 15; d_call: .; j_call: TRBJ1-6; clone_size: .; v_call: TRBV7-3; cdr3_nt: TGTGCCAGCAGCTTATACGGGAATCTTAATTCACCCCTCCACTTT; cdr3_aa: CASSLYGNLNSPLHF
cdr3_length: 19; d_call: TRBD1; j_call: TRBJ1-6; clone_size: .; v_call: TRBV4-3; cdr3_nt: TGCGCCAGCAGCCAAGATGGGGGAGGAGGACAGGGCTATAATTCACCCCTCCACTTT; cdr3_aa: CASSQDGGGGQGYNSPLHF
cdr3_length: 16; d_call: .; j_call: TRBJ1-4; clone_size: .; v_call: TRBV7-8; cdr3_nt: TGTGCCAGCAGCCCCCCCCGAATGAGGACTAATGAAAAACTGTTTTTT; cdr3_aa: CASSPPRMRTNEKLFF
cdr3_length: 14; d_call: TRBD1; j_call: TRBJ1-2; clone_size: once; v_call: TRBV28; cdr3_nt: TGTGCCAGCAGTGCCGGGACAGGGGCGTCGGGCTACACCTTC; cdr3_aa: CASSAGTGASGYTF
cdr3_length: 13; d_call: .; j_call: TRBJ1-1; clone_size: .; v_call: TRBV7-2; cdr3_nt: TGTGCCAGCACGAGGAGATTGAACACTGAAGCTTTCTTT; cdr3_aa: CASTRRLNTEAFF
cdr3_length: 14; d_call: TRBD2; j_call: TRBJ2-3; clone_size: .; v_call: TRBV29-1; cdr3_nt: TGCAGCGCCCGGGGGGGGGTAGGCACAGATACGCAGTATTTT; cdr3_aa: CSARGGVGTDTQYF
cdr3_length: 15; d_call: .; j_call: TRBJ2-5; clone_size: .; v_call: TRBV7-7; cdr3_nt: TGTGCCAGCAGCTTAGATCGGGGGAGGAAAGAGACCCAGTACTTC; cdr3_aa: CASSLDRGRKETQYF
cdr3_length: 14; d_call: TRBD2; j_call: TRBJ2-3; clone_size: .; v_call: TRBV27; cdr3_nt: TGTGCCAGCAGTATGGGACTAGCTGGAGATACGCAGTATTTT; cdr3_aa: CASSMGLAGDTQYF
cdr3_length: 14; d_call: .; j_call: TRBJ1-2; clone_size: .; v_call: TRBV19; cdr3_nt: TGTGCCAGTAGCGGAACCTACCCTCCCTATGGCTACACCTTC; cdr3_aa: CASSGTYPPYGYTF
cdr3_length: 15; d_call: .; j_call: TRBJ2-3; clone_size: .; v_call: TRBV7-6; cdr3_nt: TGTGCCAGCAGCTTAAATCCCGGTAGCACAGATACGCAGTATTTT; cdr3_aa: CASSLNPGSTDTQYF
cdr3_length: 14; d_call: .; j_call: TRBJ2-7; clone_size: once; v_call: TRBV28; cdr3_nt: TGTGCCAGCAGTAAGTTTACAGGGATCTACGAGCAGTACTTC; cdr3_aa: CASSKFTGIYEQYF
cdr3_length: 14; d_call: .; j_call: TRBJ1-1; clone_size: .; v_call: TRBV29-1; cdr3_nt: TGCAGCGTTCCCCGGGGAGATGCGGTAACTGAAGCTTTCTTT; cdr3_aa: CSVPRGDAVTEAFF
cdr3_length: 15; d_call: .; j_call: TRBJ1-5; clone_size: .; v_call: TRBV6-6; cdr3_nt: TGTGCCAGCAGTTACCCCTGGGGGGCGAGTCAGCCCCAGCATTTT; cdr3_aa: CASSYPWGASQPQHF
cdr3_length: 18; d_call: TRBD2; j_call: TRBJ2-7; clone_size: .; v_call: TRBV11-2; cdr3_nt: TGTGCCAGCAGCTCTCGAACCCCCACGAGCGGGATAGGCTACGAGCAGTACTTC; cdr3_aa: CASSSRTPTSGIGYEQYF
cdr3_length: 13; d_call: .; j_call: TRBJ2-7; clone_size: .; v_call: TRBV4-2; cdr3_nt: TGTGCCAGCAGCTTAAGGGGGTTGAACGAGCAGTACTTC; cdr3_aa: CASSLRGLNEQYF
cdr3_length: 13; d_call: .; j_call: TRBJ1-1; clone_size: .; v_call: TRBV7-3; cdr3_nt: TGTGCCAGCAGCCTTGCAGGGCAAACTGAAGCTTTCTTT; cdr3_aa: CASSLAGQTEAFF